This T cell receptor beta chain originates from a study of blood T cell repertoires in COVID-19. Study-wide context: Samples taken during acute and convalescent COVID-19 were collected in the United States, Italy and Spain.

In the authors' methods: By means of reference gene primer amplification, nucleated cell counts were estimated. Assay: immunoSEQ multiplex PCR; the TCRdb copy retains only in-frame clones and omits some. Clone size and the V and J calls come from that table; the DNA yielded D and trimming. Altogether about 160,000 clones are present, roughly 90% being singletons, with the ten largest covering less than 8%. Participants' reported clinical history set cohort assignment. Either two negative PCRs, clearance, or symptom resolution qualified Cohort 3 donors as recovered. The V end lost 6 bases, the J end lost 4 bases, and 9 bases lay between the germline ends. The CDR3 is 12 amino acids. CDR1 is MDHEN and CDR2 is SYDVKM in the germline V gene.

V gene TRBV28 combines with J gene TRBJ1-1; D possibly corresponds to TRBD1 (5 bases). The receptor comes from a woman in her 50s who had recovered from COVID-19. Specimen: PBMCs or T cells enriched from blood (not recorded which). CDR3 coding DNA: TGTGCCAGCAGCAGGGAAGGCACTGAAGCTTTCTTT. Amino acids: CASSREGTEAFF.